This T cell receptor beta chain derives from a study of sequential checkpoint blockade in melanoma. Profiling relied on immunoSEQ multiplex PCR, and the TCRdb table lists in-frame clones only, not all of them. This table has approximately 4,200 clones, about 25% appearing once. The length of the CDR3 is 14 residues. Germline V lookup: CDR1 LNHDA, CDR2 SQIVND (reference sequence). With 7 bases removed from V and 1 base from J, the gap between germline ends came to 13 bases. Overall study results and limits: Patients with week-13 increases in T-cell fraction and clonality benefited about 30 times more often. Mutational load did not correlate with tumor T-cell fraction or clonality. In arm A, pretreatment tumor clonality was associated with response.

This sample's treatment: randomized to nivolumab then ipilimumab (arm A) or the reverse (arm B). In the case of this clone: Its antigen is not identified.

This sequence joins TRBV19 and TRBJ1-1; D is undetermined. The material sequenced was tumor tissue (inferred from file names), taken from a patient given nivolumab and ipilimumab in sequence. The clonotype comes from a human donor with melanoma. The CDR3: CASTSIPENTEAFF. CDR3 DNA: TGTGCCAGTACCTCCATTCCAGAGAACACTGAAGCTTTCTTT.